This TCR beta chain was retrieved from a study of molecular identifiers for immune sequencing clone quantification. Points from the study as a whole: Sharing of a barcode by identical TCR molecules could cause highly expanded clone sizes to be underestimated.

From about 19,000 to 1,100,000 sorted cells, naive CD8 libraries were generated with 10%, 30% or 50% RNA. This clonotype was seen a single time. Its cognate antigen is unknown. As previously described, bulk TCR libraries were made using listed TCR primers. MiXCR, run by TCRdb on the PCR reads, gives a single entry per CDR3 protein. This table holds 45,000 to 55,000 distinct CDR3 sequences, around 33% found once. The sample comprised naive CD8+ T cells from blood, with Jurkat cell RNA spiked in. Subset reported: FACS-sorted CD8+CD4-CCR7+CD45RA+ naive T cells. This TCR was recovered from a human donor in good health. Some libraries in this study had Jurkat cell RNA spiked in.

In nucleotides, the CDR3 is TGTGCCAGCAGGGGTGGTAACACTGAAGCTTTCTTT. It codes for CASRGGNTEAFF. V usage is TRBV4-2 and J usage is TRBJ1-1, with D hard to call. The CDR3 has 12 amino acids. CDR1 and CDR2 (germline): LGHNA, YNFKEQ. V was shortened by 6 bases and J by 2 bases, with 7 bases between the two germline ends.